What follows are 24 T cell receptor beta chains derived from one specimen sequenced in a study of T cell responses to AZD1222 COVID-19 vaccine. Generated by immunoSEQ multiplex PCR, the TCRdb table keeps only in-frame clones and is missing some. The sample contains some 150,000 clones, about 93% of which appear only once. The specimen comprised peripheral blood, sampled 28 days after the second AZD1222 dose. These receptors were collected from an adult who received the AZD1222 COVID-19 vaccine.

The chain combines TRBV3-1 (or the pseudogene TRBV3-2) with TRBJ1-3; D not certain. Trimming pared 2 bases from V and 0 bases from J, leaving 14 bases between. CDR1 LGHDT and CDR2 YNNKEL come from the germline V gene (reference sequence). This CDR3 region has 17 residues. CDR3 sequence: CASSQSTSGFSGNTIYF. The CDR3 nucleotides read TGTGCCAGCAGCCAATCTACGTCGGGGTTCTCTGGAAACACCATATATTTT.

The chain links TRBV18 to TRBJ2-7; D is undetermined. The CDR3 totals 12 residues. V lost 4 bases and J 4 bases, leaving 8 bases between the germline ends. CDR1 is KGHSH and CDR2 is LQKENI in the germline V gene. The DNA of the CDR3 is TGTGCCAGCTCACTTTCACTATACGAGCAGTACTTC. Protein product: CASSLSLYEQYF.

This clone occurred once. The chain combines TRBV7-6 with TRBJ1-3, with D possibly matching TRBD1 (5 bases). This CDR3 is built from 17 residues. Germline V CDR1 and CDR2: SGHVS, FNYEAQ. V gave up 1 base and J gave up 0 bases, with 13 bases separating them. CDR3 nucleotide sequence: TGTGCCAGCAGCTTAGGCAGGGACTCATTCTCTGGAAACACCATATATTTT. It encodes CASSLGRDSFSGNTIYF.

This sequence joins TRBV5-5 and TRBJ1-4, with a possible D match to TRBD1 (5 bases). Per the germline V gene, CDR1 is SGHKS and CDR2 is YYEKEE (reference sequence). This CDR3 contains 16 residues. Between the trimmed V and J ends, which lost 0 bases and 8 bases, there was a span of 17 bases. CDR3 in DNA: TGTGCCAGCAGCTTGGGACCGGCAGGGTTCTCGGAAAAACTGTTTTTT. Protein: CASSLGPAGFSEKLFF.

This clone was recorded a few times. This chain joins TRBV7-9 and TRBJ1-2; D may be TRBD1 (5 bases). The V end lost 1 base, the J end lost 8 bases, and 17 bases lay between the germline ends. The CDR3 runs to 15 residues. The germline gives CDR1 SEHNR, CDR2 FQNEAQ (reference sequence). The CDR3 coding sequence is TGTGCCAGCAGCTTAGAAGCGGGGGGTGCTAGAGGCTACACCTTC. Its protein product is CASSLEAGGARGYTF.

V gene TRBV7-2 combines with J gene TRBJ2-3, with no clear D. The CDR3 contains 15 residues. Trimming cost V 1 base and J 6 bases, with 14 bases left between them. CDR1 SGHTA and CDR2 FQGNSA come from the germline V gene. CDR3 amino acids: CASSLDPQLADTQYF. The CDR3 bases are TGTGCCAGCAGCTTAGATCCCCAGCTTGCGGATACGCAGTATTTT.

V gene TRBV18 combines with J gene TRBJ2-2, with D perhaps matching TRBD1 (5 bases). The CDR3 contains 15 residues. Trimming pared 2 bases from V and 0 bases from J, leaving 7 bases between. Looked up from germline, CDR1 is KGHSH and CDR2 is LQKENI. The CDR3 loop is CASSPKTANTGELFF. CDR3 DNA sequence: TGTGCCAGCTCACCAAAGACAGCGAACACCGGGGAGCTGTTTTTT. Variable domain in full (rest from reference TRBV18 and TRBJ2-2): NAGVMQNPRHLVRRRGQEARLRCSPMKGHSHVYWYRQLPEEGLKFMVYLQKENIIDESGMPKERFSAEFPKEGPSILRIQQVVRGDSAAYFCASSPKTANTGELFFGEGSRLTVL.

CDR3 in DNA: TGTGCCAGCAGTCGTGGGACAGCTGTGACTGAAGCTTTCTTT. Translation: CASSRGTAVTEAFF. J is TRBJ1-1 and V is TRBV28; 7 positions match TRBD1. This CDR3 is 14 amino acids long. J gave up 5 bases and V 5 bases, and 8 bases lay outside the gene matches. CDR1 and CDR2 (germline): MDHEN, SYDVKM. Full variable domain (outside the CDR3, taken from reference TRBV28 and TRBJ1-1): DVKVTQSSRYLVKRTGEKVFLECVQDMDHENMFWYRQDPGLGLRLIYFSYDVKMKEKGDIPEGYSVSREKKERFSLILESASTNQTSMYLCASSRGTAVTEAFFGQGTRLTVV.

This rearrangement joins TRBV23-1 to TRBJ1-2, with 9 bases matching TRBD1. TRBV23-1 is annotated as an ORF whose role is uncertain. Trimming removed 10 bases from V and 7 bases from J; junction bases left unmatched: 7. The CDR3 runs to 12 residues. The CDR3 region is CANGKQGAGYTF. The CDR3 nucleotides are TGCGCCAACGGAAAACAGGGGGCTGGCTACACCTTC.

This chain uses TRBV27 with TRBJ1-6; 7 bases map to TRBD1. V was pared by 5 bases and J by 9 bases, with 10 bases of the junction left unmatched. Germline assignment: CDR1 MNHEY and CDR2 SMNVEV (reference sequence). The CDR3 is 15 residues long. CDR3 protein: CASSPSTGSGSPLHF. The CDR3 region has the DNA TGTGCCAGCAGTCCGTCGACAGGGTCGGGTTCACCCCTCCACTTT.

The genes are TRBV7-9 and TRBJ1-1; D not certain. Germline lookup yields CDR1 SEHNR and CDR2 FQNEAQ (reference sequence). This CDR3 region has 15 residues. V was cut by 5 bases and J by 5 bases, with 18 bases left in between. The CDR3 DNA sequence: TGTGCCAGCAGCGCCCGTGGAAAGGGCGGGACTGAAGCTTTCTTT. Its translation is CASSARGKGGTEAFF.

The genes are TRBV6-2 or TRBV6-3 and TRBJ2-1; D unclear. V dropped 0 bases and J dropped 6 bases, with 0 bases sitting between them. The V gene's germline CDR1 is MNHEY and CDR2 SVGEGT. This CDR3 is 11 amino acids long. CDR3 in DNA: TGTGCCAGCAGTTACTCCAATGAGCAGTTCTTC. It specifies CASSYSNEQFF.

CDR3 protein: CASSRDSTSGNTIYF. The CDR3 DNA sequence: TGCGCCAGCAGCCGGGACAGTACCTCTGGAAACACCATATATTTT. The chain joins TRBV5-1 to TRBJ1-3, with 7 nucleotides matching TRBD1. There are 15 residues in the CDR3. With 4 bases clipped from V and 0 bases from J, the junction kept 4 bases outside the gene matches. Germline V gene data show CDR1 as SGHRS and CDR2 as YFSETQ.

The chain recombines TRBV6-5 with TRBJ2-1; D gene uncertain. Germline assignment: CDR1 MNHEY and CDR2 SVGAGI. CDR3 size: 13 residues. V was clipped by 2 bases and J by 6 bases, with 8 bases between them. Here the CDR3 reads CASSYRKGNEQFF. For the CDR3, the DNA is TGTGCCAGCAGTTACAGGAAGGGCAATGAGCAGTTCTTC.

DNA of the CDR3: TGTGCCAGCAGCTCGGGACAGCCTGGAAACACCATATATTTT. The encoded protein is CASSSGQPGNTIYF. The chain recombines TRBV7-8 with TRBJ1-3; the match to TRBD1 covers 7 bases. With 4 bases clipped from V and 2 bases from J, the junction kept 2 bases outside the gene matches. The CDR3 spans 14 residues. Per the germline V gene, CDR1 is SGHVS and CDR2 is FQNEAQ.

This clone was observed once. The gene calls are TRBV6-5 and TRBJ2-5; TRBD1 agrees at 8 bases. The CDR3 is made up of 15 amino acids. Germline-derived CDR1 and CDR2 are MNHEY and SVGAGI. The trim removed 6 bases at V and 2 bases at J, leaving 8 bases unmatched. CDR3 residues: CASRSQGAVQETQYF. The CDR3 DNA sequence: TGTGCCAGCAGGAGCCAGGGGGCAGTACAAGAGACCCAGTACTTC.

V usage is TRBV25-1 and J usage is TRBJ1-2, with D uncertain. Germline V gene data show CDR1 as MGHDK and CDR2 as SYGVNS. Between the trimmed V and J ends, which lost 3 bases and 8 bases, there was a span of 10 bases. The CDR3 is 12 residues long. For the CDR3, the DNA is TGTGCCAGCAGTGAGCCCTTGAGAGGCTACACCTTC. Translated, it gives CASSEPLRGYTF.

The chain employs TRBV5-1 and TRBJ2-2, with a tentative D call TRBD2 (7 bases). Trimming shortened V by 3 bases and J by 13 bases, and 22 bases separated the two germline ends. There are 15 residues in the CDR3. CDR1 is SGHRS, CDR2 YFSETQ, per germline. CDR3 sequence: CASSSGGGGPEGLFF. The CDR3 coding sequence is TGCGCCAGCAGCTCCGGAGGGGGAGGGCCGGAAGGGCTGTTTTTT.

V and J are TRBV2 and TRBJ2-3; TRBD2 aligns across 10 bases. Germline V gene data show CDR1 as SNHLY and CDR2 as FYNNEI. The CDR3 sequence is 19 residues long. After removal of 4 bases from V and 5 bases from J, the junction contained 18 bases not matched to a gene. This chain's CDR3 is CASSGAGSGRPINQDTQYF. CDR3 sequence (DNA): TGTGCCAGCAGTGGAGCTGGTAGCGGGAGGCCCATAAATCAAGATACGCAGTATTTT.

This chain joins TRBV11-2 and TRBJ1-1, with TRBD1 as a possible D gene (5 bases). Germline loops: CDR1 SGHAT, CDR2 FQNNGV. The ends were cut back, 5 bases at V and 1 base at J, with 11 bases in the middle. The CDR3 is 14 amino acids. The CDR3 protein is CASSRDGQNTEAFF. CDR3 in DNA: TGTGCCAGCAGCCGGGACGGACAGAACACTGAAGCTTTCTTT.

This chain uses TRBV7-9 with TRBJ2-7; tentatively, D is TRBD1 or TRBD2 (5 bases each). Germline V gene sequence: CDR1 SEHNR, CDR2 FQNEAQ (reference sequence). The CDR3 covers 13 residues. Trimming pared 8 bases from V and 2 bases from J, leaving 13 bases between. The CDR3 nucleotides are TGTGCCAGCGCACGGGACCCGGCCTACGAGCAGTACTTC. Its translation is CASARDPAYEQYF.

J is TRBJ1-2 and V is TRBV10-1; unclear D gene. Per the germline V gene, CDR1 is WNHNN and CDR2 is SYGVQD (reference sequence). CDR3 length equals 10 residues. V lost 3 bases, J lost 8 bases, and 4 bases lay in between. DNA for the CDR3: TGCGCCAGCAGTGAAGGCGGCTACACCTTC. It encodes CASSEGGYTF.

The rearrangement links TRBV27 to TRBJ2-3, with D maybe TRBD2 (5 bases). CDR3 length: 18 residues. Trimming removed 1 base at V and 2 bases at J, with 19 bases between. Germline assignment: CDR1 MNHEY and CDR2 SMNVEV (reference sequence). The CDR3 reads CASSLYSPGLAPTDTQYF. CDR3 DNA sequence: TGTGCCAGCAGTTTATACTCTCCCGGGCTAGCCCCCACAGATACGCAGTATTTT.

The gene calls are TRBV27 and TRBJ1-2; D is perhaps TRBD1 (5 bases). V was pared by 5 bases and J by 3 bases, with 22 bases between. The CDR3 loop spans 17 amino acids. Germline CDR1 and CDR2: MNHEY and SMNVEV (reference sequence). The DNA of the CDR3 is TGTGCCAGCAGTACCCGATGGGACGCCGAAAGGGACTATGGCTACACCTTC. It translates to CASSTRWDAERDYGYTF.